Below, 5 T cell receptor beta chains from the same sample are listed, as sequenced in a study of CD4 T cells in relation to SARS-CoV-2 and coronaviruses. Their antigens are not known. CD4+ T cells from unexposed donors were obtained before the COVID-19 pandemic (2011-2018). The cells were cultured for 9 to 11 days before CD4+ T cells were isolated. Some clones are missing from TCRdb's copy, which holds only in-frame ones; the method was immunoSEQ multiplex PCR. The table lists 20,000 to 25,000 clones, around 76% of them singletons. Sample: CD4+ T cells from PBMCs, cultured in vitro. The receptors come from a human donor in good health.

The chain links TRBV5-1 to TRBJ2-3, with 7 bases lining up with TRBD2. The CDR3 runs 15 residues. V shed 2 bases and J 6 bases; nucleotides not matched to a gene: 9. Germline values: CDR1 SGHRS, CDR2 YFSETQ. CDR3 coding DNA: TGCGCCAGCAGCTTTTCCGGGACCGGGGGGGATACGCAGTATTTT. Translation gives CASSFSGTGGDTQYF.

This chain connects TRBV5-6 to TRBJ2-7; D is unclear. V dropped 0 bases and J dropped 7 bases, with 17 bases sitting between them. From germline, CDR1 is SGHDT and CDR2 YYEEEE. The CDR3 loop spans 15 amino acids. The CDR3 coding sequence is TGTGCCAGCAGCTTGGATCCGGACCAGCCGAGGGAGCAGTACTTC. This gives the protein CASSLDPDQPREQYF.

CDR3 in amino acids: CASSGGSTDTQYF. CDR3 sequence (DNA): TGCGCTTCCTCCGGGGGTAGCACAGATACGCAGTATTTT. The gene calls are TRBV5-1 and TRBJ2-3; D may be TRBD2 (6 bases). Germline lookup yields CDR1 SGHRS and CDR2 YFSETQ. The CDR3 is made up of 13 amino acids.

This rearrangement joins TRBV5-1 to TRBJ1-5; D might be TRBD1 (5 bases). The CDR3 is made up of 15 amino acids. V was cut by 0 bases and J by 1 base, with 8 bases left in between. CDR1 SGHRS and CDR2 YFSETQ come from the germline V gene. The CDR3: CASSLGGQSNQPQHF. The CDR3 DNA reads TGCGCCAGCAGCTTGGGGGGCCAGAGCAATCAGCCCCAGCATTTT.

The genes are TRBV7-8 and TRBJ2-5; D gene uncertain. From germline, CDR1 is SGHVS and CDR2 FQNEAQ. This CDR3 comprises 13 residues. V was shortened by 5 bases and J by 2 bases, with 9 bases between the two germline ends. CDR3: CASSRERQETQYF. CDR3 bases: TGTGCCAGCAGCCGTGAGCGTCAAGAGACCCAGTACTTC.